This is a list of T cell receptor beta chains from one sample in a study of post-analysis software for immune sequencing data. TCRdb itself ran the PCR reads through MiXCR, one entry per CDR3 protein. The data contain some 690,000 distinct CDR3 sequences, roughly 27% of them seen just once; the ten biggest clones take up around 0.56%. Sequencing was carried out using blood. These receptors were taken from a girl between 10 and 17 years old with multiple sclerosis. The CDR3 runs from the conserved cysteine through the conserved F or W. A D gene is named only where the DNA matches it firmly. Rows give clone size only sometimes, using once, few, many, or a class for an expanded clone.

d_call	clone_size	v_call	j_call	cdr3_length	cdr3_nt	cdr3_aa
TRBD1	.	TRBV20-1	TRBJ2-7	15	TGCAGTGCTAGAGAGACCGGGACAGAAACCTACGAGCAGTACTTC	CSARETGTETYEQYF
.	.	TRBV29-1	TRBJ1-1	13	TGCAGCATTGCGTCGGGGGCGAACACTGAAGCTTTCTTT	CSIASGANTEAFF
TRBD1	few	TRBV7-2	TRBJ2-7	15	TGTGCCAGCAGCTTCTCCGAGGCAGGGGGCGGTGAGCAGTACTTC	CASSFSEAGGGEQYF
TRBD2	.	TRBV20-1	TRBJ2-3	19	TGCAGTGCAAATCCAAGGGGACTAGCGGGAGTGAGTAGTACAGATACGCAGTATTTT	CSANPRGLAGVSSTDTQYF
.	few	TRBV3-1	TRBJ1-4	14	TGTGCCAGCAGCCGTCGACAGCCTAATGAAAAACTGTTTTTT	CASSRRQPNEKLFF
.	.	TRBV20-1	TRBJ2-5	18	TGCAGTGCTAGAGAGGGACAGGGGCCGACTAGCGGACAAGAGACCCAGTACTTC	CSAREGQGPTSGQETQYF
.	few	TRBV6-5	TRBJ2-5	15	TGTGCCAGCAGGAAGACCCCGGGACCGCAAGAGACCCAGTACTTC	CASRKTPGPQETQYF
TRBD2	few	TRBV7-8	TRBJ2-3	16	TGTGCCAGCAGCTTAGATAGCGGGGGGTTCGCAGATACGCAGTATTTT	CASSLDSGGFADTQYF
.	few	TRBV28	TRBJ2-3	13	TGTGCCAGCAGGGCGACGGGCACAGATACGCAGTATTTT	CASRATGTDTQYF
.	few	TRBV7-9	TRBJ1-2	14	TGTGCCAGCAGCCTCGGCCTTGTCGTCTATGGCTACACCTTC	CASSLGLVVYGYTF
.	.	TRBV6-5	TRBJ1-6	13	TGTGCCAGCACCCGGGGGCCATCTTCACCCCTCCACTTT	CASTRGPSSPLHF
.	few	TRBV5-1	TRBJ1-2	14	TGCGCCAGCAGATACGTTGGAAGGGCCTATGGCTACACCTTC	CASRYVGRAYGYTF
TRBD1	.	TRBV20-1	TRBJ1-1	13	TGCAGTGCTCTTGGGACAGGGGGAACTGAAGCTTTCTTT	CSALGTGGTEAFF
.	few	TRBV18	TRBJ2-1	16	TGTGCCAGCTCACCACCGGCGGGTCGTGTATACAATGAGCAGTTCTTC	CASSPPAGRVYNEQFF
.	.	TRBV7-2	TRBJ1-2	15	TGTGCCAGCTCCCTACTTAAAGGGGAGGGCGGTGGCTACACCTTC	CASSLLKGEGGGYTF
TRBD2	.	TRBV29-1	TRBJ2-1	14	TGCAGCACCCGGGTTAGCGGGTTCTCCAATGAGCAGTTCTTC	CSTRVSGFSNEQFF
TRBD2	.	TRBV7-9	TRBJ2-7	18	TGTGCCAGCAGCTTCCGTGGGACAACCGGGACTAGAGCTGGCGAGCAGTACTTC	CASSFRGTTGTRAGEQYF
.	few	TRBV11-2	TRBJ2-5	15	TGTGCCAGCAGCTTAATGTTCGGGCAGCAAGAGACCCAGTACTTC	CASSLMFGQQETQYF
TRBD2	.	TRBV20-1	TRBJ2-1	12	TGCAGTGCACGAGCGGGAGCAAATGAGCAGTTCTTC	CSARAGANEQFF
.	few	TRBV12-3/TRBV12-4	TRBJ2-5	16	TGTGCCAGCAGTTTAGGGACTACTCGTGGGGCAGAGACCCAGTACTTC	CASSLGTTRGAETQYF
TRBD2	.	TRBV27	TRBJ2-3	16	TGTGCCAGCAGGGGGACTAGCGGGAGGAGAACAGATACGCAGTATTTT	CASRGTSGRRTDTQYF
TRBD2	few	TRBV4-3	TRBJ2-1	14	TGCGCCAGCAGCCAAGATCGCGGGGGTGGCGAGCAGTTCTTC	CASSQDRGGGEQFF
.	few	TRBV5-8	TRBJ2-3	16	TGTGCCAGCAGCTCTGGGTCGGGGACTAGCACAGATACGCAGTATTTT	CASSSGSGTSTDTQYF
.	.	TRBV20-1	TRBJ2-5	16	TGCAGTGCTCCCCTGGGAAGGAATAAAAACCAAGAGACCCAGTACTTC	CSAPLGRNKNQETQYF
.	once	TRBV6-2/TRBV6-3	TRBJ2-7	14	TGTGCCAGCAGGGCTCCTGGACTCACCTACGAGCAGTACTTC	CASRAPGLTYEQYF
.	few	TRBV2	TRBJ2-4	14	TGTGCCAGCAGTGCTGGGGAGGACAAAAACATTCAGTACTTC	CASSAGEDKNIQYF
TRBD1	.	TRBV20-1	TRBJ2-7	15	TGCAGTGCTAGAGATCTCGGGACAGGGTACTACGAGCAGTACTTC	CSARDLGTGYYEQYF
.	.	TRBV12-3/TRBV12-4	TRBJ2-3	14	TGTGCCAGCAGTTGTCAGAAGGGAACAGATACGCAGTATTTT	CASSCQKGTDTQYF
.	few	TRBV20-1	TRBJ2-7	15	TGCAGTGCTAGTCTACATGAGGTCAGGCGTAACGAGCAGTACTTC	CSASLHEVRRNEQYF
.	.	TRBV20-1	TRBJ1-3	16	TGCAGTGCTAGAGATTATGTGAGGGGTTCAGGAAACACCATATATTTT	CSARDYVRGSGNTIYF
.	few	TRBV12-3/TRBV12-4	TRBJ1-2	15	TGTGCCAGCAGTCCCGGGCCCGGGGGCGACTATGGCTACACCTTC	CASSPGPGGDYGYTF
.	.	TRBV28	TRBJ2-7	12	TGTGCCAGCAGTTTATCAGAGGGCGAGCAGTACTTC	CASSLSEGEQYF
.	.	TRBV6-5	TRBJ2-1	14	TGTGCCAGCAGTTACAGCGGCTCGGACAATGAGCAGTTCTTC	CASSYSGSDNEQFF
TRBD2	few	TRBV9	TRBJ2-3	18	TGTGCCAGCAGCCCCCGGACTAGCGGGATCGAGGACACAGATACGCAGTATTTT	CASSPRTSGIEDTDTQYF
.	.	TRBV20-1	TRBJ2-7	14	TGCAGTGCTAGGCGGGACGCCAGCTCCTACGAGCAGTACTTC	CSARRDASSYEQYF
.	few	TRBV7-8	TRBJ1-4	16	TGTGCCAGCAGCCCCCCCGTCGGACCAGATAATGAAAAACTGTTTTTT	CASSPPVGPDNEKLFF
TRBD1	.	TRBV9	TRBJ2-3	16	TGTGCCAGCAGCTACCGACAGGGGACGGGCACAGATACGCAGTATTTT	CASSYRQGTGTDTQYF
.	.	TRBV19	TRBJ2-4	17	TGTGCCAGTAGTTCGGACGGACAGCCCCTAGCCAAAAACATTCAGTACTTC	CASSSDGQPLAKNIQYF
TRBD1	.	TRBV15	TRBJ1-2	14	TGTGCCACCAGCAACCCGGGACAGGTCTATGGCTGCACCTTC	CATSNPGQVYGCTF
.	.	TRBV6-6	TRBJ2-3	13	TGTGCCAGCAGTAGAGAAGCTGGAGATACGCAGTATTTT	CASSREAGDTQYF
.	few	TRBV6-1	TRBJ1-2	16	TGTGCCAGCAACCTAATAGACCTGGAGAGAACATATGGCTACACCTTC	CASNLIDLERTYGYTF
TRBD2	many	TRBV6-1	TRBJ2-3	15	TGTGCCAGCCGCGGGGGGGCCCGTGGCACAGATACGCAGTATTTT	CASRGGARGTDTQYF
.	.	TRBV12-3/TRBV12-4	TRBJ1-1	10	TGTGCCAGCAGTTTATTTCAAGCTTTCTTT	CASSLFQAFF